The present T cell receptor (beta chain) was sequenced within a study of T cell changes during pregnancy in multiple sclerosis. Assay: immunoSEQ multiplex PCR; the TCRdb copy retains only in-frame clones and omits some. The table lists about 97,000 clones, 90% of them singletons. Trimming cost V 3 bases and J 0 bases; bases outside gene matches: 3. The germline V gene encodes CDR1 SGHKS and CDR2 YYEKEE (reference sequence). The CDR3 is 15 amino acids. This TCR was sampled from a female donor in good health, enrolled as a control in a pregnancy study. The genes are TRBV5-5 and TRBJ2-3, with 8 bases fitting TRBD1. The sample was peripheral blood, taken in the second trimester of pregnancy. CDR3 amino acids: CASSSRTGSTDTQYF. The CDR3 DNA is TGTGCCAGCAGCTCTCGGACAGGGAGCACAGATACGCAGTATTTT.